The 25 T cell receptor beta chains below all came from one sample that was sequenced in a study of cytotoxic CD8 clonotypes in ibrutinib-treated CLL. Sequencing was performed with immunoSEQ multiplex PCR; in TCRdb, only in-frame clones are kept and a portion is missing. The data show about 140,000 clones, more than 75% seen once. Specimen: PBMCs, collected after 36 months of ibrutinib treatment. These receptors originate from a human donor with chronic lymphocytic leukemia.

In its sample, this clone is medium-sized. The rearrangement joins TRBV6-1 to TRBJ2-4; the match to TRBD1 covers 9 bases. The CDR3 extends over 13 amino acids. Losses at the gene ends were 10 bases for V and 8 bases for J; bases not matched to a gene: 9. The germline CDR1 and CDR2 sequences are MNHNS and SASEGT. The CDR3 is CATQTGQGYIQYF. CDR3 in DNA: TGTGCCACCCAGACGGGACAGGGTTACATTCAGTACTTC.

The CDR3 DNA is TGCGCCAGCACCCCTACAGGGGAAGGGGACAATGAGCAGTTCTTC. Translating it yields CASTPTGEGDNEQFF. The genes are TRBV5-1 and TRBJ2-1; TRBD1 matches 7 bases. The junction had 11 bases not matched to a gene; V was cut back by 6 bases and J by 5 bases. The germline CDR1 and CDR2 sequences are SGHRS and YFSETQ. The CDR3 contains 15 residues.

The chain has TRBV5-4 and TRBJ2-6; D may be TRBD1 (5 bases). The CDR3 contains 15 residues. The germline CDR1 and CDR2 sequences are SGHNT and YYREEE (reference sequence). Deletions cut 3 bases from V and 3 bases from J, with 10 bases between. CDR3 coding DNA: TGTGCCAGCAGCTCCCCAGGGATTGGGGCCAACGTCCTGACTTTC. Amino acid sequence: CASSSPGIGANVLTF.

The chain recombines TRBV9 with TRBJ1-3; D is perhaps TRBD1 (6 bases). The CDR3 covers 15 residues. CDR1 is SGDLS and CDR2 is YYNGEE in the germline V gene. Trimming took off 4 bases at V and 4 bases at J, with 15 bases between the two ends. CDR3 sequence: CASSPRTVSGNTIYF. In nucleotides, the CDR3 is TGTGCCAGCAGCCCGCGGACAGTTTCAGGAAACACCATATATTTT.

This sequence joins TRBV4-1 and TRBJ2-7, with 7 bases matching TRBD2. V lost 3 bases to trimming and J lost 3 bases; unmatched junction nucleotides: 8. The CDR3 length is 15 residues. The V gene's germline CDR1 is MGHRA and CDR2 YSYEKL. CDR3: CASSQGEGEIYEQYF. The CDR3, as DNA: TGCGCCAGCAGCCAGGGGGAGGGAGAGATCTACGAGCAGTACTTC.

The chain employs TRBV19 and TRBJ1-5; maybe TRBD1 (6 bases). V dropped 3 bases and J dropped 2 bases, with 14 bases sitting between them. CDR3 length equals 16 residues. CDR1 LNHDA and CDR2 SQIVND come from the germline V gene (reference sequence). The CDR3 nucleotides are TGTGCCAGTAGTATCGACGCAGGGGATGGCAATCAGCCCCAGCATTTT. It translates to CASSIDAGDGNQPQHF.

The chain recombines TRBV14 with TRBJ2-7, with 11 bases aligning to TRBD1. The germline V gene has CDR1 SGHDN and CDR2 FVKESK. Trimming took 0 bases from V and 7 from J; bases not matched to a gene: 8. The CDR3 totals 16 residues. CDR3 sequence: CASSQDPWTGGWEQYF. DNA of the CDR3: TGTGCCAGCAGCCAAGATCCTTGGACAGGGGGCTGGGAGCAGTACTTC.

The V call is TRBV10-3, the J call TRBJ1-2, with D possibly matching TRBD1 (6 bases). V was trimmed by 6 bases and J by 4 bases, leaving 12 bases between them. The CDR3 has 13 residues. CDR1 is ENHRY, CDR2 SYGVKD, per germline. The CDR3 here is CAIRQGGGYGYTF. CDR3 sequence (DNA): TGTGCCATCAGACAGGGAGGCGGCTATGGCTACACCTTC.

The V gene is TRBV2, the J gene TRBJ1-2, with D perhaps matching TRBD1 (6 bases). This CDR3 spans 14 amino acids. From germline, CDR1 is SNHLY and CDR2 FYNNEI. The germline V and J ends were trimmed by 5 bases and 8 bases, with 18 bases remaining between them. The CDR3 bases are TGTGCCAGCAGTACGTCCCGGGACACGGGGGGCTACACCTTC. This codes for CASSTSRDTGGYTF.

The V call is TRBV18, the J call TRBJ2-1, with D possibly matching TRBD1 (6 bases). Trimming shortened V by 3 bases and J by 6 bases, and 12 bases separated the two germline ends. Looked up from germline, CDR1 is KGHSH and CDR2 is LQKENI. This CDR3 region has 14 residues. CDR3 protein: CASSPSTGPNEQFF. In DNA, the CDR3 is TGTGCCAGCTCACCGTCGACAGGCCCCAATGAGCAGTTCTTC.

This clone was counted a few times. CDR3 region: CAWRSGVGGYTF. The CDR3 nucleotides are TGTGCCTGGAGGTCCGGGGTGGGTGGCTACACCTTC. This chain links TRBV30 with TRBJ1-2; D gene uncertain. The CDR3 sequence is 12 residues long. The germline V and J ends were trimmed by 3 bases and 7 bases, with 12 bases remaining between them. Germline assignment: CDR1 GTSNPN and CDR2 SVGIG (reference sequence). The full variable domain, completed using reference TRBV30 and TRBJ1-2, is SQTIHQWPATLVQPVGSPLSLECTVEGTSNPNLYWYRQAAGRGLQLLFYSVGIGQISSEVPQNLSASRPQDRQFILSSKKLLLSDSGFYLCAWRSGVGGYTFGSGTRLTVV.

V gene TRBV7-6 combines with J gene TRBJ2-7, with 8 nucleotides matching TRBD1. The length of the CDR3 is 14 residues. With V trimmed by 6 bases and J by 4 bases, 8 bases remained unmatched. The germline V gene encodes CDR1 SGHVS and CDR2 FNYEAQ. CDR3 DNA sequence: TGTGCCAGCAGTCAGACAGGGGAAGGGTACGAGCAGTACTTC. Translated, it gives CASSQTGEGYEQYF. The full variable domain, completed using reference TRBV7-6 and TRBJ2-7, is GAGVSQSPRYKVTKRGQDVALRCDPISGHVSLYWYRQALGQGPEFLTYFNYEAQQDKSGLPNDRFSAERPEGSISTLTIQRTEQRDSAMYRCASSQTGEGYEQYFGPGTRLTVT.

V usage is TRBV2 and J usage is TRBJ1-5; 8 bases fit TRBD1. This CDR3 is built from 16 residues. Germline CDR1 reads SNHLY; CDR2 reads FYNNEI. J lost 7 bases, V lost 5 bases, and 13 bases had no gene match. CDR3 in amino acids: CASSREQGVPGQPQHF. The CDR3 nucleotides are TGTGCCAGCAGTAGGGAACAGGGGGTACCCGGGCAGCCCCAGCATTTT. Supplemented by reference TRBV2 and TRBJ1-5, the full variable domain reads EPEVTQTPSHQVTQMGQEVILRCVPISNHLYFYWYRQILGQKVEFLVSFYNNEISEKSEIFDDQFSVERPDGSNFTLKIRSTKLEDSAMYFCASSREQGVPGQPQHFGDGTRLSIL.

The rearrangement links TRBV7-9 to TRBJ1-2; D is uncertain. Trimming cost V 6 bases and J 3 bases, with 11 bases left between them. The CDR3 loop spans 13 amino acids. Looked up from germline, CDR1 is SEHNR and CDR2 is FQNEAQ (reference sequence). Here the CDR3 DNA reads TGTGCCAGCAGTTCCACCCTGGACTATGGCTACACCTTC. It codes for CASSSTLDYGYTF.

The V gene is TRBV4-2, the J gene TRBJ2-7; D is tentatively TRBD1 or TRBD2 (6 bases each). Germline CDR1 and CDR2: LGHNA and YNFKEQ. The CDR3 totals 14 residues. V lost 1 base, J lost 4 bases, and 11 bases lay in between. The DNA of the CDR3 is TGTGCCAGCAGCCAAGGTGGGGGGCCTTACGAGCAGTACTTC. Translating it yields CASSQGGGPYEQYF.

The chain links TRBV19 to TRBJ1-1; 9 bases map to TRBD1. From germline, CDR1 is LNHDA and CDR2 SQIVND (reference sequence). With 5 bases clipped from V and 1 base from J, the junction kept 2 bases outside the gene matches. CDR3 size: 14 residues. This CDR3 is CASSEGQGNTEAFF. The CDR3 nucleotides read TGTGCCAGTAGTGAGGGACAGGGGAACACTGAAGCTTTCTTT. The full variable domain, with the rest looked up from reference TRBV19 and TRBJ1-1, is DGGITQSPKYLFRKEGQNVTLSCEQNLNHDAMYWYRQDPGQGLRLIYYSQIVNDFQKGDIAEGYSVSREKKESFPLTVTSAQKNPTAFYLCASSEGQGNTEAFFGQGTRLTVV.

This clone was seen only once. The DNA for the CDR3 is TGTGCCAGCAGCCAAGAACTCGGGGGCCAGGATGGCTACACCTTC. Encoded protein: CASSQELGGQDGYTF. The chain joins TRBV4-2 to TRBJ1-2, with D perhaps matching TRBD1 (6 bases). Germline-derived CDR1 and CDR2 are LGHNA and YNFKEQ. The CDR3 extends over 15 amino acids. The V end lost 0 bases, the J end lost 6 bases, and 14 bases lay between the germline ends.

The chain uses TRBV30 and TRBJ1-4; D remains ambiguous. CDR1 and CDR2 from the germline V gene are GTSNPN and SVGIG (reference sequence). Deletions cut 3 bases from V and 0 bases from J, with 11 bases between. There are 15 residues in the CDR3. CDR3 sequence (DNA): TGTGCCTGGAGCTTGGGGTTAGCAACTAATGAAAAACTGTTTTTT. Translated, it gives CAWSLGLATNEKLFF.

J is TRBJ1-1 and V is TRBV7-9; D unclear. Looked up from germline, CDR1 is SEHNR and CDR2 is FQNEAQ (reference sequence). V lost 2 bases to trimming and J lost 3 bases, with 10 bases between them. The CDR3 is made up of 14 amino acids. This CDR3 is CASSLSGLHTEAFF. CDR3 coding DNA: TGTGCCAGCAGCTTATCCGGGCTTCACACTGAAGCTTTCTTT.

The genes are TRBV9 and TRBJ2-7; unclear D gene. V was cut by 0 bases and J by 0 bases, with 7 bases left in between. Germline V gene data show CDR1 as SGDLS and CDR2 as YYNGEE. There are 14 residues in the CDR3. The CDR3 spells CASSVGINSYEQYF. CDR3 sequence (DNA): TGTGCCAGCAGCGTAGGTATCAACTCCTACGAGCAGTACTTC.

The chain carries TRBV5-4 and TRBJ2-7; 7 bases map to TRBD1. J lost 1 base, V lost 3 bases, and 4 bases had no gene match. Germline assignment: CDR1 SGHNT and CDR2 YYREEE (reference sequence). CDR3 length: 14 amino acids. The CDR3 sequence is CASSWKGQSYEQYF. CDR3 DNA: TGTGCCAGCAGCTGGAAGGGACAGTCCTACGAGCAGTACTTC.

Only one count was recorded for this clone. The rearrangement joins TRBV30 to TRBJ1-2, with a possible D match to TRBD1 (5 bases). V was clipped by 0 bases and J by 9 bases, with 11 bases between them. The CDR3 is made up of 12 amino acids. CDR1 GTSNPN and CDR2 SVGIG come from the germline V gene (reference sequence). The CDR3 DNA follows: TGTGCCTGGAGTGTAGCAGGGTTGCGCTACACCTTC. Amino acids: CAWSVAGLRYTF. Using reference TRBV30 and TRBJ1-2 for the parts outside the CDR3, the full variable domain is SQTIHQWPATLVQPVGSPLSLECTVEGTSNPNLYWYRQAAGRGLQLLFYSVGIGQISSEVPQNLSASRPQDRQFILSSKKLLLSDSGFYLCAWSVAGLRYTFGSGTRLTVV.

The chain is built from TRBV5-4 and TRBJ1-1; a weak D match, TRBD1 (5 bases). Germline V lookup: CDR1 SGHNT, CDR2 YYREEE (reference sequence). Between the trimmed V and J ends, which lost 0 bases and 4 bases, there was a span of 19 bases. The CDR3 consists of 17 residues. This CDR3 is CASSLEGPTVGGTEAFF. The CDR3 DNA is TGTGCCAGCAGCTTGGAGGGCCCGACAGTCGGAGGCACTGAAGCTTTCTTT.

This clone has more than one count but fewer than ten. An end of the junction differs from the germline gene, which may be a read error. The chain couples TRBV10-3 to TRBJ2-7; 10 nucleotides line up with TRBD2. Germline lookup yields CDR1 ENHRY and CDR2 SYGVKD. This CDR3 comprises 15 residues. For the CDR3, the DNA is TGTGCCAGCAGTGAAGTAGCGGGGGGACCTGGTGAGCAGTACTTC. This gives the protein CASSEVAGGPGEQYF.

V is TRBV5-1 and J is TRBJ1-2, with 9 bases aligning to TRBD1. V trimming: 4 bases; J trimming: 0 bases; junction bases outside the gene matches: 4. There are 15 residues in the CDR3. Germline lookup yields CDR1 SGHRS and CDR2 YFSETQ. The DNA of the CDR3 is TGCGCCAGCAGCCCAAGGACAGGGGCTAACTATGGCTACACCTTC. It encodes CASSPRTGANYGYTF.